The 12 T cell receptor beta chains reported below all come from one sample, sequenced in a study of T cell responses to AZD1222 COVID-19 vaccine. Profiling relied on immunoSEQ multiplex PCR, and the TCRdb table lists in-frame clones only, not all of them. Of fewer than 85,000 clones in the sample, 85% to 90% were seen once. The sample here was peripheral blood, taken 28 days after the second dose of the MenACWY control vaccine. The source is an adult who received the MenACWY meningococcal vaccine as a control.

The rearrangement joins TRBV5-1 to TRBJ1-4; 7 positions agree with TRBD1. Germline V gives CDR1 SGHRS, CDR2 YFSETQ. The junction had 10 bases not matched to a gene; V was cut back by 6 bases and J by 8 bases. This CDR3 contains 14 residues. CDR3 loop: CASTPGGGLEKLFF. The CDR3 DNA reads TGCGCCAGCACCCCGGGAGGGGGCTTAGAAAAACTGTTTTTT.

The chain has TRBV7-3 and TRBJ2-7, with 8 bases that match TRBD2. The germline CDR1 and CDR2 sequences are SGHTA and FQGTGA. The CDR3 contains 17 residues. With 5 bases clipped from V and 2 bases from J, the junction kept 14 bases outside the gene matches. The CDR3: CASSPPGPSGGTYEQYF. The CDR3 coding sequence is TGTGCCAGCAGCCCCCCGGGCCCCAGCGGGGGAACCTACGAGCAGTACTTC.

This chain connects TRBV5-4 to TRBJ2-1; possible D gene TRBD2, 6 bases. This CDR3 has 13 amino acids. Per the germline V gene, CDR1 is SGHNT and CDR2 is YYREEE (reference sequence). Trimming removed 4 bases at V and 14 bases at J, with 19 bases between. As DNA, the CDR3 is TGTGCCAGCAGCGCCGACGCCGGGACTTCGGAGTTCTTC. Translation gives CASSADAGTSEFF.

The V and J genes are TRBV28 and TRBJ1-1; maybe TRBD1 (6 bases). Germline V gives CDR1 MDHEN, CDR2 SYDVKM. There are 17 residues in the CDR3. V was clipped by 3 bases and J by 0 bases, with 17 bases between them. Here the CDR3 reads CASSLLLTGHLNTEAFF. The CDR3 DNA sequence: TGTGCCAGCAGTTTGCTACTGACAGGACACCTGAACACTGAAGCTTTCTTT.

Comments on this clone: At one end, the junction sequence differs from germline, possibly due to a read error. V usage is TRBV7-7 and J usage is TRBJ2-1, with D unclear. The CDR3 has 16 amino acids. Germline V gene lookup returns CDR1 SSHAT and CDR2 FNYEAQ (reference sequence). The CDR3 nucleotides read TGTGCTAGCAGCCCAGACCCTAGGAACCCCTACAATGAGCAGTTCTTC. The encoded protein is CASSPDPRNPYNEQFF.

The rearrangement uses TRBV30 and TRBJ2-5, with TRBD2 matching over 10 bases. The CDR3 has 17 amino acids. Germline CDR1 GTSNPN, CDR2 SVGIG (reference sequence). V shed 2 bases and J 1 base; nucleotides not matched to a gene: 10. The CDR3 nucleotides read TGTGCCTGGAGTCCCCAGGGGAGGACTAGCGGCCAAGAGACCCAGTACTTC. Amino acid sequence: CAWSPQGRTSGQETQYF. The full variable domain, in which reference TRBV30 and TRBJ2-5 provide the parts outside the CDR3, is SQTIHQWPATLVQPVGSPLSLECTVEGTSNPNLYWYRQAAGRGLQLLFYSVGIGQISSEVPQNLSASRPQDRQFILSSKKLLLSDSGFYLCAWSPQGRTSGQETQYFGPGTRLLVL.

This sequence joins TRBV30 and TRBJ1-6; D perhaps matches TRBD1 (6 bases). Per germline, CDR1 GTSNPN and CDR2 SVGIG (reference sequence). V shed 0 bases and J shed 9 bases, with 21 bases lying between them. This CDR3 spans 17 amino acids. The DNA for the CDR3 is TGTGCCTGGAGTGTCCAGGGGTGGGGAATTGGGACTTCACCCCTCCACTTT. It yields the protein CAWSVQGWGIGTSPLHF.

This clone was seen a handful of times. The chain uses TRBV6-5 and TRBJ1-1; no clear D gene. This CDR3 is built from 13 residues. CDR1 and CDR2 from the germline V gene are MNHEY and SVGAGI. Trimming cost V 3 bases and J 4 bases, with 9 bases left between them. The DNA of the CDR3 is TGTGCCAGCAGTTATTGGTTGGGCACTGAAGCTTTCTTT. It codes for CASSYWLGTEAFF.

This chain links TRBV9 with TRBJ2-2, with D uncertain. The germline V gene encodes CDR1 SGDLS and CDR2 YYNGEE. V was clipped by 0 bases and J by 1 base, with 13 bases between them. The CDR3 extends over 17 amino acids. CDR3 coding DNA: TGTGCCAGCAGCGTAGGGGGAAGGGCAGGGAACACCGGGGAGCTGTTTTTT. Translating it yields CASSVGGRAGNTGELFF.

The chain is built from TRBV3-1 (or the pseudogene TRBV3-2) and TRBJ1-2; weak D call: TRBD1 (5 bases). In germline, CDR1 is LGHDT, CDR2 YNNKEL (reference sequence). V was shortened by 0 bases and J by 4 bases, with 6 bases between the two germline ends. The CDR3 extends over 13 amino acids. CDR3 protein: CASSQEGTYGYTF. The CDR3 bases are TGTGCCAGCAGCCAAGAAGGGACCTATGGCTACACCTTC.

A word on this clone: Different DNA sequences within this sample yield the same CDR3. The chain has TRBV6-5 and TRBJ1-5, with D perhaps matching TRBD1 (5 bases). The CDR3 spans 15 residues. Germline values: CDR1 MNHEY, CDR2 SVGAGI. Trimming took off 0 bases at V and 6 bases at J, with 12 bases between the two ends. The CDR3 protein is CASSYSAQGGQPQHF. For the CDR3, the DNA is TGTGCCAGCAGTTACTCCGCGCAGGGCGGTCAGCCCCAGCATTTT.

The rearrangement joins TRBV7-9 to TRBJ2-7; maybe TRBD1 (5 bases). CDR1 SEHNR and CDR2 FQNEAQ come from the germline V gene (reference sequence). The CDR3 is 14 residues long. Trimming removed 2 bases from V and 6 bases from J, with 14 bases in between. The CDR3 region has the DNA TGTGCCAGCAGCTTACTCCAGGGCTCAGCCGAGCAGTACTTC. Translation: CASSLLQGSAEQYF.